These T cell receptor beta chains were read from a single sample in a study of PD-L1 blockade in urothelial cancer. Data came from immunoSEQ multiplex PCR; TCRdb stores just in-frame clones and leaves some out. The data contain around 66,000 clones, about 90% of them seen just once; the ten biggest clones take up 11%. The sample was PBMCs, taken around atezolizumab (anti-PD-L1) treatment. Source of these receptors: a man aged 55 to 70 with urothelial cancer. Both conserved end residues are part of each CDR3. D genes are given only for firm matches. The size entry is marked missing in some rows and otherwise reads once, few, many or a size class.

clone size | J gene | D gene | V gene | CDR3 protein | CDR3 DNA
once | TRBJ2-3 | - | TRBV29-1 | CSVELGLRGTDTQYF | TGCAGCGTTGAGCTAGGTCTGCGAGGCACAGATACGCAGTATTTT
once | TRBJ2-7 | - | TRBV30 | CAWAAVAGIYEQYF | TGTGCCTGGGCTGCCGTGGCAGGGATATACGAGCAGTACTTC
- | TRBJ1-5 | - | TRBV5-6 | CASRVAGSGQPQHF | TGTGCCAGCAGGGTGGCAGGGTCTGGTCAGCCCCAGCATTTT
- | TRBJ2-1 | TRBD2 | TRBV27 | CASSLFLAGEYEQFF | TGTGCCAGCAGTTTATTCCTAGCGGGAGAGTATGAGCAGTTCTTC
- | TRBJ2-2 | - | TRBV5-1 | CASSLATLGSGELFF | TGCGCCAGCAGCTTGGCGACGCTGGGCAGCGGGGAGCTGTTTTTT
- | TRBJ2-5 | - | TRBV5-5 | CASSFHTEETQYF | TGTGCCAGCAGCTTCCACACCGAAGAGACCCAGTACTTC
- | TRBJ1-1 | - | TRBV30 | CAWTGRAKNTEAFF | TGTGCCTGGACTGGCAGGGCCAAGAACACTGAAGCTTTCTTT
- | TRBJ2-3 | - | TRBV5-4 | CASSPQGLDTQYF | TGTGCCAGCAGCCCTCAGGGTCTAGATACGCAGTATTTT
- | TRBJ2-7 | - | TRBV28 | CASSLWGVGRYEQYF | TGTGCCAGCAGTTTATGGGGGGTTGGGAGGTACGAGCAGTACTTC
- | TRBJ2-7 | TRBD2 | TRBV7-2 | CASSPRTSGGFAEQYF | TGTGCCAGCAGCCCCCGGACTAGCGGAGGGTTCGCCGAGCAGTACTTC
- | TRBJ2-1 | TRBD2 | TRBV6-5 | CASSYSRAPGGKFF | TGTGCCAGCAGTTACTCGAGGGCACCGGGGGGAAAGTTCTTC
- | TRBJ2-7 | TRBD1 | TRBV6-6 | CASSQWTGAYEQYF | TGTGCCAGCAGTCAATGGACAGGGGCCTACGAGCAGTACTTC
- | TRBJ1-2 | - | TRBV11-3 | CASSLEDRNYGYTF | TGTGCCAGCAGCCTGGAGGACAGAAACTATGGCTACACCTTC
- | TRBJ2-1 | - | TRBV5-6 | CASSLQGWAYNEQFF | TGTGCCAGCAGCTTGCAGGGGTGGGCCTACAATGAGCAGTTCTTC
- | TRBJ2-3 | - | TRBV5-1 | CASSLALSTDTQYF | TGCGCCAGCAGCTTGGCACTGAGCACAGATACGCAGTATTTT
- | TRBJ2-5 | TRBD2 | TRBV7-2 | CATSPSGETQYF | TGTGCCACCTCCCCTAGCGGGGAGACCCAGTACTTC
- | TRBJ2-3 | - | TRBV2 | CASRASSGRGTQYF | TGTGCCAGCAGGGCGAGTTCCGGGCGAGGGACGCAGTATTTT
once | TRBJ2-5 | - | TRBV4-2 | CASSQEGITSTETQYF | TGTGCCAGCAGCCAAGAGGGGATAACTAGTACGGAGACCCAGTACTTC
- | TRBJ1-1 | TRBD1 | TRBV5-6 | CASRGTGRGTEAFF | TGTGCCAGCAGGGGGACAGGGAGAGGAACTGAAGCTTTCTTT
few | TRBJ2-3 | - | TRBV11-2 | CASSLDHSSTDTQYF | TGTGCCAGCAGCTTAGACCACTCCAGCACAGATACGCAGTATTTT
- | TRBJ2-1 | - | TRBV5-1 | CASSPGTGRHNEQFF | TGCGCCAGCAGCCCGGGGACTGGACGACACAATGAGCAGTTCTTC
- | TRBJ1-4 | TRBD1 | TRBV5-6 | CASSRGQGWREKLFF | TGTGCCAGCAGCCGCGGACAGGGATGGCGCGAAAAACTGTTTTTT
once | TRBJ2-1 | - | TRBV18 | CASSKPGLYNEQFF | TGTGCCAGCTCAAAGCCGGGACTCTACAATGAGCAGTTCTTC
- | TRBJ2-1 | - | TRBV9 | CASSVVGEAYNEQFF | TGTGCCAGCAGCGTGGTGGGAGAAGCCTACAATGAGCAGTTCTTC
- | TRBJ2-1 | - | TRBV7-9 | CASSSMYSEQFF | TGTGCCAGCAGCTCTATGTATAGCGAGCAGTTCTTC
- | TRBJ2-5 | - | TRBV7-2 | CASSRGSGQTQYF | TGTGCCAGCAGCCGGGGGTCCGGGCAGACCCAGTACTTC
- | TRBJ2-3 | - | TRBV6-5 | CASSQSSVRTDTQYF | TGTGCCAGCAGTCAATCTAGTGTTCGCACAGATACGCAGTATTTT
once | TRBJ2-1 | TRBD2 | TRBV6-1 | CASSDPPSGRGPGYNEQFF | TGTGCCAGCAGTGACCCTCCGAGCGGGAGGGGGCCGGGTTACAATGAGCAGTTCTTC
- | TRBJ1-1 | TRBD1 | TRBV10-3 | CAISMTGAAAEAFF | TGTGCCATCAGTATGACAGGGGCAGCCGCTGAAGCTTTCTTT
- | TRBJ1-2 | - | TRBV30 | CAWSRVDGYTF | TGTGCCTGGTCCAGGGTCGATGGCTACACCTTC
- | TRBJ1-4 | - | TRBV11-3 | CASSFPNFEKLFF | TGTGCCAGCAGCTTTCCTAATTTCGAAAAACTGTTTTTT
- | TRBJ1-5 | - | TRBV19 | CASSGTHQPAVNQPQHF | TGTGCCAGTAGTGGGACACACCAACCGGCGGTCAATCAGCCCCAGCATTTT
- | TRBJ2-3 | TRBD2 | TRBV5-1 | CASSLGPSGSPTDTQYF | TGCGCCAGCAGCTTGGGGCCTAGCGGGAGCCCCACAGATACGCAGTATTTT
- | TRBJ2-3 | - | TRBV6-5 | CASSYATPRTDTQYF | TGTGCCAGCAGTTACGCCACACCTCGCACAGATACGCAGTATTTT
- | TRBJ2-1 | - | TRBV27 | CASSLSAWNEQFF | TGTGCCAGCAGTTTATCTGCGTGGAATGAGCAGTTCTTC
once | TRBJ2-5 | - | TRBV5-1 | CASSRGGAGQETQYF | TGCGCCAGCAGCCGAGGGGGGGCGGGCCAAGAGACCCAGTACTTC
- | TRBJ2-3 | - | TRBV4-1 | CASSQDVRAKYTDTQYF | TGCGCCAGCAGCCAAGATGTACGAGCCAAATACACAGATACGCAGTATTTT
- | TRBJ2-1 | TRBD2 | TRBV7-9 | CASSSWLAGVYEQFF | TGTGCCAGCAGCTCGTGGCTAGCGGGAGTTTATGAGCAGTTCTTC
- | TRBJ2-3 | TRBD2 | TRBV5-6 | CASSLAPGGRSDTQYF | TGTGCCAGCAGCTTGGCCCCGGGGGGACGGTCAGATACGCAGTATTTT
- | TRBJ1-4 | - | TRBV7-8 | CASSSRSGVGATNEKLFF | TGTGCCAGCAGCTCCAGAAGCGGAGTGGGTGCAACTAATGAAAAACTGTTTTTT
- | TRBJ2-7 | - | TRBV7-9 | CASSLTRTAYEQYF | TGTGCCAGCAGCTTAACCAGGACAGCCTACGAGCAGTACTTC
- | TRBJ2-3 | - | TRBV19 | CASSPRQETDTQYF | TGTGCCAGTAGTCCCCGACAGGAGACAGATACGCAGTATTTT
- | TRBJ2-7 | TRBD2 | TRBV10-1 | CASSEQAGNPYEQYF | TGCGCCAGCAGTGAACAAGCGGGAAACCCCTACGAGCAGTACTTC
once | TRBJ2-5 | - | TRBV28 | CASSAGDYPSETQYF | TGTGCCAGCAGCGCCGGCGACTACCCCTCAGAGACCCAGTACTTC
- | TRBJ1-1 | TRBD1 | TRBV18 | CASSPRTGGRFDTEAFF | TGTGCCAGCTCACCACGGACAGGGGGCAGATTTGACACTGAAGCTTTCTTT
- | TRBJ1-2 | - | TRBV1 | CTSSQDSEGSGYTF | TGCACCAGCAGCCAAGATTCTGAGGGTAGCGGCTACACCTTC
once | TRBJ1-6 | - | TRBV6-5 | CASTPGNSPLHF | TGTGCCAGCACCCCGGGGAATTCACCCCTCCACTTT
- | TRBJ1-4 | TRBD1 | TRBV28 | CASSLSTGLKEKLFF | TGTGCCAGCAGTCTCTCGACAGGGCTGAAGGAAAAACTGTTTTTT
- | TRBJ1-5 | - | TRBV7-2 | CASSLVQGPQPQHF | TGTGCCAGCAGCTTAGTTCAGGGGCCACAGCCCCAGCATTTT
- | TRBJ2-2 | - | TRBV7-3 | CASSSLNTGELFF | TGTGCCAGCAGCTCCTTAAATACCGGGGAGCTGTTTTTT